Listed here are 8 T cell receptor beta chains from one sample, sequenced in a study of OX40 agonist ivuxolimab in advanced cancers. The repertoire was sequenced with immunoSEQ multiplex PCR; TCRdb's copy has only in-frame clones and lacks some. The data show 45,000 to 65,000 clones, with roughly 90% seen just once and approximately 7.9% held by the top ten. Sample: CD4+ or CD8+ T cells sorted from blood, taken in a trial of the OX40 agonist ivuxolimab. The receptors were sampled from an adult with an advanced solid tumor such as melanoma, head and neck, liver or kidney cancer.

The rearrangement uses TRBV18 and TRBJ1-1; D is unclear. CDR3 length: 13 amino acids. V lost 8 bases and J lost 6, with 16 bases in between. Germline CDR1 and CDR2: KGHSH and LQKENI. This CDR3 reads CASADGVSSEAFF. Here the CDR3 DNA reads TGTGCCAGCGCCGACGGGGTGAGTTCTGAAGCTTTCTTT.

CDR3 in DNA: TGCAGCGGTATGGGACTAGCGGGGTACAATGAGCAGTTCTTC. This gives the protein CSGMGLAGYNEQFF. The V call is TRBV29-1, the J call TRBJ2-1; 13 positions match TRBD2. Trimming took 7 bases from V and 4 from J; bases not matched to a gene: 4. Germline assignment: CDR1 SQVTM and CDR2 ANQGSEA. The length of the CDR3 is 14 residues.

There are a few counts of this clone. The chain recombines TRBV9 with TRBJ1-1; 7 bases fit TRBD1. CDR3 length: 15 residues. Germline CDR1 SGDLS, CDR2 YYNGEE. J was trimmed by 5 bases and V by 3 bases; bases with no gene match: 10. CDR3 protein: CASSDRTGERTEAFF. For the CDR3, the DNA is TGTGCCAGCAGCGACAGAACAGGGGAGAGGACTGAAGCTTTCTTT.

This clone was recorded once. Here the CDR3 reads CASSVGGNEKLFF. In nucleotides, the CDR3 is TGTGCCAGCAGCGTAGGGGGTAATGAAAAACTGTTTTTT. This chain links TRBV9 with TRBJ1-4; D not certain. This CDR3 contains 13 residues. Trimming cost V 0 bases and J 4 bases, with 4 bases left between them. The germline CDR1 and CDR2 sequences are SGDLS and YYNGEE.

This clone showed up just a few times. The J gene is TRBJ1-4, the V gene TRBV11-2; D might be TRBD1 (6 bases). Germline values: CDR1 SGHAT, CDR2 FQNNGV. CDR3 length: 16 residues. Deletions cut 1 base from V and 2 bases from J, with 11 bases between. The CDR3 coding sequence is TGTGCCAGCAGCTTAGCGCTTGGGGGCACTAATGAAAAACTGTTTTTT. Residues: CASSLALGGTNEKLFF.

V and J are TRBV19 and TRBJ1-1; D is unclear. The CDR3 covers 17 residues. V was shortened by 3 bases and J by 7 bases, with 24 bases between the two germline ends. Germline values: CDR1 LNHDA, CDR2 SQIVND (reference sequence). The CDR3 region has the DNA TGTGCCAGTAGTATCCAAATGGGTGTAGGATCTTACCGTGAAGCTTTCTTT. The encoded protein is CASSIQMGVGSYREAFF.

The V and J genes are TRBV7-6 and TRBJ2-1; possibly TRBD2 for D (5 bases). The V end lost 1 base, the J end lost 6 bases, and 10 bases lay between the germline ends. This CDR3 has 14 residues. In germline, CDR1 is SGHVS, CDR2 FNYEAQ. The CDR3 nucleotides are TGTGCCAGCAGCTTAGAGAGGGTTTCCAATGAGCAGTTCTTC. Amino acids: CASSLERVSNEQFF.

This chain connects TRBV30 to TRBJ1-4, with unresolved D. The CDR3 consists of 12 residues. Germline V gene sequence: CDR1 GTSNPN, CDR2 SVGIG (reference sequence). The V gene lost 4 bases and the J gene lost 1 base, with 4 bases spanning the gap. CDR3 sequence reads: CAWTQTNEKLFF. The CDR3 nucleotides are TGTGCCTGGACCCAAACTAATGAAAAACTGTTTTTT.